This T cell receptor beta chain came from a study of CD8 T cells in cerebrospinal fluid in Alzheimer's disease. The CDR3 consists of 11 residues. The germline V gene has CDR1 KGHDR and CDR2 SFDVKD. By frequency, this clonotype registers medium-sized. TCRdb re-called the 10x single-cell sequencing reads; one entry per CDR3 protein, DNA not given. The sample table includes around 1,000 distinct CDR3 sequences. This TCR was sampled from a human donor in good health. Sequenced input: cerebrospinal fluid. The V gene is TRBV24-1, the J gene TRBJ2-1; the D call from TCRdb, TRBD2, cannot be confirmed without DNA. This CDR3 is CATGEGYEQFF.